This T cell receptor beta chain came from a study of blood T cell repertoires in COVID-19. Study in general: Samples representing acute and convalescent COVID-19 were sourced from the United States, Italy and Spain. Sources were T cells, B-cell-depleted T cells, or PBMCs; the material itself was cDNA or gDNA.

CDR3 length equals 13 residues. V lost 1 base to trimming and J lost 4 bases, with 6 bases between them. As handled by the study authors: Reference gene primer amplification in the assay estimated nucleated cell counts. The method was immunoSEQ multiplex PCR; TCRdb's version includes in-frame clones alone and lacks a portion of them. For V, J and clone size, that table is used; D and trimming come from the DNA. Among over 200,000 clones listed, over 75% were seen once. The chain uses TRBV12-3 or TRBV12-4 and TRBJ2-3; maybe TRBD1 (6 bases). Sequenced material: peripheral blood. The receptor comes from a human donor in a cohort sampled during active COVID-19. CDR3 sequence reads: CASSLGGPDTQYF. The CDR3 DNA sequence: TGTGCCAGCAGTTTAGGGGGGCCAGATACGCAGTATTTT.